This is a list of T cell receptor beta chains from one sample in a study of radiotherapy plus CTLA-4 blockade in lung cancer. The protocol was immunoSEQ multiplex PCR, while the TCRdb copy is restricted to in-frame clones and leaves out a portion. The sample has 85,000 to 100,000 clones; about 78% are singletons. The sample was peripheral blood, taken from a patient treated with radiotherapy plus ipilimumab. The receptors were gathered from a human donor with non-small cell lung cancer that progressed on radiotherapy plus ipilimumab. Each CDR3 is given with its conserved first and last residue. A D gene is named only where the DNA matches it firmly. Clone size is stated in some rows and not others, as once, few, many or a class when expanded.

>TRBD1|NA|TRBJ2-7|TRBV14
CASSHRDRGHEQYF
TGTGCCAGCAGCCACCGGGACAGGGGACACGAGCAGTACTTC
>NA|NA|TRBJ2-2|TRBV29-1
CSVSPGVTSYGELFF
TGCAGCGTTTCCCCCGGTGTGACCTCCTACGGGGAGCTGTTTTTT
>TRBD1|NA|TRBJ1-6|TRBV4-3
CASSQDGQAYNSPLHF
TGCGCCAGCAGCCAGGACGGACAGGCCTATAATTCACCCCTCCACTTT
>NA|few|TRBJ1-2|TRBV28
CASSLSRGFYGYTF
TGTGCCAGCAGTTTATCCCGGGGCTTTTATGGCTACACCTTC
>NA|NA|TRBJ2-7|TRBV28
CASSLIRGGEQYF
TGTGCCAGCAGTTTGATTCGGGGCGGCGAGCAGTACTTC
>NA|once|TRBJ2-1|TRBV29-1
CSVGLTQGIEQFF
TGCAGCGTTGGATTGACCCAGGGAATTGAGCAGTTCTTC
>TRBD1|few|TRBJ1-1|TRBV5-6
CASSLWTGGLNTEAFF
TGTGCCAGCAGCCTCTGGACAGGGGGCTTGAACACTGAAGCTTTCTTT
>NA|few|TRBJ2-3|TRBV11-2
CASSSVGGGQRHTQYF
TGTGCCAGCAGCTCCGTCGGTGGGGGCCAGAGGCATACGCAGTATTTT
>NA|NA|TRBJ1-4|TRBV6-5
CASSVGTAEKLFF
TGTGCCAGCAGTGTAGGGACGGCTGAAAAACTGTTTTTT
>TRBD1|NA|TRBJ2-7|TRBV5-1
CASSLGTGQEDYF
TGCGCCAGCAGCTTAGGGACAGGCCAAGAGGATTACTTC
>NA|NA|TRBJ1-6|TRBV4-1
CASSQGGAGSYNSPLHF
TGCGCCAGCAGCCAAGGGGGGGCAGGGTCCTATAATTCACCCCTCCACTTT
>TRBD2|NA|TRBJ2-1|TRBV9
CASSALAGGYNEQFF
TGTGCCAGCAGCGCACTAGCGGGAGGCTACAATGAGCAGTTCTTC
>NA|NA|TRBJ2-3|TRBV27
CASSGVWGGTQYF
TGTGCCAGCTCGGGGGTTTGGGGCGGTACGCAGTATTTT
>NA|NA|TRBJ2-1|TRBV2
CASRTGIAYNEQFF
TGTGCCAGCCGGACGGGGATAGCTTACAATGAGCAGTTCTTC
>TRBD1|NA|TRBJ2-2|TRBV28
CASSLGGQIVLGLFF
TGTGCCAGCAGTTTAGGGGGACAGATCGTGTTGGGGCTGTTTTTT
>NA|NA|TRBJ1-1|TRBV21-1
CASSKWAF
TGTGCCAGCAGCAAATGGGCCTTT
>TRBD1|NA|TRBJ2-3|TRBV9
CASSDRDRADTQYF
TGTGCCAGCAGCGACCGGGACAGGGCAGATACGCAGTATTTT